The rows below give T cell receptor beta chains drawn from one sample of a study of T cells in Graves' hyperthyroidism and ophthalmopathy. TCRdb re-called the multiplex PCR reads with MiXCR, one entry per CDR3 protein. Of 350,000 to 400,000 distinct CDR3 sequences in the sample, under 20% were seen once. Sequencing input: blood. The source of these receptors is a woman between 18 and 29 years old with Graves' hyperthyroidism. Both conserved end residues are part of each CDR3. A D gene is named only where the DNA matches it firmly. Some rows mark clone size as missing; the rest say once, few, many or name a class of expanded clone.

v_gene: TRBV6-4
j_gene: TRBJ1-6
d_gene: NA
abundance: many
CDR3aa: CASSDSENSPLHF
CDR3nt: TGTGCCAGCAGTGACTCCGAGAATTCACCCCTCCACTTT

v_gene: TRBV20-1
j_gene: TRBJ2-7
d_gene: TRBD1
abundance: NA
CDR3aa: CSANLDRAERRGYEQYF
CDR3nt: TGCAGTGCCAATCTGGACAGGGCTGAGCGGAGGGGCTACGAGCAGTACTTC

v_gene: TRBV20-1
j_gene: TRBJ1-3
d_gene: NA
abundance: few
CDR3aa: CSARDGAGYSGNTIYF
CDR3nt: TGCAGTGCTAGAGATGGCGCAGGGTACTCTGGAAACACCATATATTTT

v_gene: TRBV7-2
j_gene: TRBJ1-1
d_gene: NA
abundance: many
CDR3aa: CASSPRMDTEAFF
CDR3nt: TGTGCCAGCAGCCCACGTATGGACACTGAAGCTTTCTTT

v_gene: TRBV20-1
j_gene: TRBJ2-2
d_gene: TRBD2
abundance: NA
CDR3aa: CSARYGGTLTGELFF
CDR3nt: TGCAGTGCTAGATACGGGGGGACCCTTACCGGGGAGCTGTTTTTT

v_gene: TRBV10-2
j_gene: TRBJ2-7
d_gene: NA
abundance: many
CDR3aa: CASSESAGSEQYF
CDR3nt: TGCGCCAGCAGTGAGTCGGCAGGATCCGAGCAGTACTTC

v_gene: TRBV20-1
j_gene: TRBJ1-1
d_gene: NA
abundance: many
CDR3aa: CSAKGPNTEAFF
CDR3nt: TGCAGTGCTAAAGGGCCGAACACTGAAGCTTTCTTT

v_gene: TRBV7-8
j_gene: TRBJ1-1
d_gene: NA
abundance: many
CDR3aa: CASSPDGVTAFF
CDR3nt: TGTGCCAGCAGCCCCGACGGGGTGACAGCTTTCTTT

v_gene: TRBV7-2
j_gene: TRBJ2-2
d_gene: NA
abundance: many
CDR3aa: CASSLYLEAGELFF
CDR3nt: TGTGCCAGCAGCTTATATTTAGAGGCCGGGGAGCTGTTTTTT

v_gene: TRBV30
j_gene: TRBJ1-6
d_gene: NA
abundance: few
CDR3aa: CAAGRYNSPLHF
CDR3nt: TGTGCGGCGGGGAGGTATAATTCACCCCTCCACTTT

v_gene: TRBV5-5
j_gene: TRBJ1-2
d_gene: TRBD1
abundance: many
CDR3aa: CASSSVRQGGIYGYTF
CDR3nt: TGTGCCAGCAGCTCGGTCCGACAGGGGGGTATCTATGGCTACACCTTC

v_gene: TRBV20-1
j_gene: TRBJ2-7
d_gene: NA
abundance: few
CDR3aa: CSPKRAGESGSYEQYF
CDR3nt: TGCAGTCCTAAGAGGGCAGGGGAGTCGGGCTCCTACGAGCAGTACTTC

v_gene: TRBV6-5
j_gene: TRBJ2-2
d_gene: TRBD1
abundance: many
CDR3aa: CASSSGTGASTGELFF
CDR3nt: TGTGCCAGCAGTTCCGGGACAGGGGCGAGCACCGGGGAGCTGTTTTTT

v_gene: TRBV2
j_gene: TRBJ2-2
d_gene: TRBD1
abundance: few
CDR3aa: CASTRQGAAGELFF
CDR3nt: TGTGCCAGTACCCGACAGGGGGCGGCCGGGGAGCTGTTTTTT

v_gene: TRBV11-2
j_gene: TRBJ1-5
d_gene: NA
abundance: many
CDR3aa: CASSLGSKIQPQHF
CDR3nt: TGTGCCAGCAGCTTAGGATCGAAGATTCAGCCCCAGCATTTT

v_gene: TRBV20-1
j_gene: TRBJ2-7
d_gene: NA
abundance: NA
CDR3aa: CSAREVYVPNYEQYF
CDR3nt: TGCAGTGCTAGAGAGGTCTACGTTCCCAACTACGAGCAGTACTTC

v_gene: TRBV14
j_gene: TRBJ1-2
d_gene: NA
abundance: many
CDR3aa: CASSQTIADRGGYTF
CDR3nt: TGTGCCAGCAGCCAGACGATAGCGGATCGAGGAGGCTACACCTTC

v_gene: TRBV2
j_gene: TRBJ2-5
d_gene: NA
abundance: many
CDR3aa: CASSEGLEETQYF
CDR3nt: TGTGCCAGCAGTGAGGGGCTGGAGGAGACCCAGTACTTC

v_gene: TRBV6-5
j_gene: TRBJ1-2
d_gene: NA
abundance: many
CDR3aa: CASSTTWGYTF
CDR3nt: TGTGCCAGCAGTACCACATGGGGCTACACCTTC

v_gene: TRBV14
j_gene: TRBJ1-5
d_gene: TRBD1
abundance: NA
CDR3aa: CASSQPRTGTNQPQHF
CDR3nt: TGTGCCAGCAGCCAACCCCGGACAGGGACTAATCAGCCCCAGCATTTT

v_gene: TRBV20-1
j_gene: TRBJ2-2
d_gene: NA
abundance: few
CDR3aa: CSAITGSLTGELFF
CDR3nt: TGCAGTGCTATAACCGGGAGCTTGACCGGGGAGCTGTTTTTT

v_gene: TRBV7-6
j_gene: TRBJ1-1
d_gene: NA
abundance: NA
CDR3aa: CASSSAAGMNTEAFF
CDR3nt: TGTGCCAGCAGCTCCGCCGCGGGAATGAACACTGAAGCTTTCTTT

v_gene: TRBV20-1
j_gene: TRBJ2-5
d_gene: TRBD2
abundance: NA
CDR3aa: CSARTSGARWGTQYF
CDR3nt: TGCAGTGCCCGAACTAGCGGGGCGCGTTGGGGGACCCAGTACTTC

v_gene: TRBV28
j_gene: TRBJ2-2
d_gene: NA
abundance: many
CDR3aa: CATPNRRNTGELFF
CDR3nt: TGTGCCACTCCGAACAGGAGGAACACCGGGGAGCTGTTTTTT

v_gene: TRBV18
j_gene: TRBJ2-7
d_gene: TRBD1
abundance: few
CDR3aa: CASSPVLKGTANEQYF
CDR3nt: TGTGCCAGCTCACCAGTTCTCAAAGGGACAGCAAACGAGCAGTACTTC

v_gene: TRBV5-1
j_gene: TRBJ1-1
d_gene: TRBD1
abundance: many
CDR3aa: CASSRDREGAFF
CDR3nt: TGCGCCAGCAGCAGAGACAGGGAGGGAGCTTTCTTT

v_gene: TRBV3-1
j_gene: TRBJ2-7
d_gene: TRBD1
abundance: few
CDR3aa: CASSQGQGVFYEQYF
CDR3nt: TGTGCCAGCAGCCAGGGACAGGGGGTTTTCTACGAGCAGTACTTC

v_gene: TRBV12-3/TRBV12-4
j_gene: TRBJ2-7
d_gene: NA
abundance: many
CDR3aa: CASSHGLSYEQYF
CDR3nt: TGTGCCAGCAGCCACGGGCTTTCCTACGAGCAGTACTTC

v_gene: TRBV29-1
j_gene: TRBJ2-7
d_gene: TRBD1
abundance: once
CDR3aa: CSAGGDYDQYF
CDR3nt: TGCAGCGCAGGGGGTGACTACGATCAGTACTTC

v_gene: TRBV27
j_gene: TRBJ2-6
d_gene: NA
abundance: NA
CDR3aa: CASSLNGVLPSGANVLTF
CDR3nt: TGTGCCAGCAGTTTAAATGGGGTCCTGCCCTCTGGGGCCAACGTCCTGACTTTC

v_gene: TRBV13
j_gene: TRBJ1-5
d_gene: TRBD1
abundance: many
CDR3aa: CASSSGTDANQPQHF
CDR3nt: TGTGCCAGCAGCTCCGGGACAGATGCCAATCAGCCCCAGCATTTT

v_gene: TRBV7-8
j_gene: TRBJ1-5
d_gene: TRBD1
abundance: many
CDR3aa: CASSSDRVAAQPQHF
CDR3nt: TGTGCCAGCAGCTCGGACAGGGTAGCGGCTCAGCCCCAGCATTTT

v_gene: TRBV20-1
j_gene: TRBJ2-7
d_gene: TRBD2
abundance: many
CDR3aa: CSARLAGDSYEQYF
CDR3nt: TGCAGTGCCCGACTAGCGGGGGACTCCTACGAGCAGTACTTC

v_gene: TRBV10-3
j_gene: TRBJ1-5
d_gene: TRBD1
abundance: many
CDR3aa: CAIKGQANQPQHF
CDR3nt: TGTGCCATCAAGGGACAGGCCAATCAGCCCCAGCATTTT

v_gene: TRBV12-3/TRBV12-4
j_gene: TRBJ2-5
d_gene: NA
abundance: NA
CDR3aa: CASSSVVTPPGTQYF
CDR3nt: TGTGCCAGCAGTAGCGTTGTTACGCCGCCGGGGACCCAGTACTTC

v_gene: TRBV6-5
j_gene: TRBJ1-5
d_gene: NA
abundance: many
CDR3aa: CASSYNFPADNYQPQHF
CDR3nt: TGTGCCAGCAGTTACAATTTTCCTGCAGACAACTATCAGCCCCAGCATTTT

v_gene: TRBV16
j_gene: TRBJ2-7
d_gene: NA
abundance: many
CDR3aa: CASSQYRGGGPGGEQYF
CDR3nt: TGTGCCAGCAGCCAATATCGTGGGGGGGGCCCGGGCGGCGAGCAGTACTTC

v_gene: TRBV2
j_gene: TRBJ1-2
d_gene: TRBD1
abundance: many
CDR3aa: CASRPGTDYGYTF
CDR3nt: TGTGCCAGCAGGCCAGGGACAGACTATGGCTACACCTTC

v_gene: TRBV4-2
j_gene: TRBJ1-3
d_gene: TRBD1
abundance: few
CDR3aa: CASSPRQGANSGNTIYF
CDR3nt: TGTGCCAGCAGCCCCCGACAGGGGGCAAACTCTGGAAACACCATATATTTT

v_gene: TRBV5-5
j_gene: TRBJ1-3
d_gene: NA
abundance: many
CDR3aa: CASSLPRSGNTIYF
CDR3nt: TGTGCCAGCAGCCTACCTCGCTCTGGAAACACCATATATTTT

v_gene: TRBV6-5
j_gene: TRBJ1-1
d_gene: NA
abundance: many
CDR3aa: CASSLTGYTEAFF
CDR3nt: TGTGCCAGCAGTCTTACAGGGTACACTGAAGCTTTCTTT

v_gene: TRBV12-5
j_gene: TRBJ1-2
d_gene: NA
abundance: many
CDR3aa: CASGLDRADGYTF
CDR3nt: TGTGCTAGTGGTTTGGACAGGGCCGACGGCTACACCTTC

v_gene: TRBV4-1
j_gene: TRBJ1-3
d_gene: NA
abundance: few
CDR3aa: CASSPRGQSSLISGNTIYF
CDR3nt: TGCGCCAGCAGCCCCCGCGGACAGTCTTCTTTAATCTCTGGAAACACCATATATTTT

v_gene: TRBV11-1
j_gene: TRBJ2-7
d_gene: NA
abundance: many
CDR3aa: CASSSAYAGDYEQYF
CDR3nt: TGTGCCAGCAGCTCCGCGTATGCAGGGGACTACGAGCAGTACTTC

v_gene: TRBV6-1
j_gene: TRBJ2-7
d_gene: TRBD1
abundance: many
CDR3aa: CASRSGTGRRHEQYF
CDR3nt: TGTGCCAGCAGAAGTGGGACAGGGAGACGCCACGAGCAGTACTTC

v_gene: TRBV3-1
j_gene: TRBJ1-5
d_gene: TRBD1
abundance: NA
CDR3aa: CASSLLPGQGGNQPQHF
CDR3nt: TGTGCCAGCAGCCTCTTGCCGGGACAGGGCGGGAATCAGCCCCAGCATTTT